Listed below are T cell receptor beta chains from one sample, sequenced in a study of CD8+ T cells in alopecia areata. Method: immunoSEQ multiplex PCR; TCRdb's copy keeps in-frame clones and lacks some. The profile covers roughly 150,000 clones, with roughly 50% appearing a single time and 5% to 7% taken by the ten largest. The specimen comprised CD4+ T cells sorted from blood, sampled at week 0. Receptor source: a human donor with alopecia areata. Each CDR3 is given with its conserved first and last residue. Fields, in order: D gene, CDR3 length, V gene, clone size, J gene, CDR3 DNA, CDR3 protein. D genes are given only for firm matches. Size tells how often a clone was seen (once, few, many) or the class of an expanded clone, and some rows leave it out.

D: TRBD2
length: 16
V: TRBV7-2
size: few
J: TRBJ2-5
DNA: TGTGCCAGCAGCTCCGGACTAGCGGGGGGAAGGGAGACCCAGTACTTC
CDR3: CASSSGLAGGRETQYF

D: TRBD2
length: 13
V: TRBV29-1
size: NA
J: TRBJ2-7
DNA: TGCAGCGTGAGACTAGCGGGGGGCTACGAGCAGTACTTC
CDR3: CSVRLAGGYEQYF

D: NA
length: 15
V: TRBV18
size: few
J: TRBJ1-3
DNA: TGTGCCAGCTCACCAATGGGCGCCATCAGAAACACCATATATTTT
CDR3: CASSPMGAIRNTIYF

D: NA
length: 14
V: TRBV30
size: NA
J: TRBJ2-5
DNA: TGTGCCTGGAGTGTATGGTCTTCTGAAGAGACCCAGTACTTC
CDR3: CAWSVWSSEETQYF

D: NA
length: 11
V: TRBV6-1
size: NA
J: TRBJ1-2
DNA: TGTGCCAGCACTGGGTTATTCGGCTACACCTTC
CDR3: CASTGLFGYTF

D: TRBD1
length: 14
V: TRBV6-5
size: NA
J: TRBJ2-7
DNA: TGTGCCAGCCAAACGAACAGGGGATTAGGCGAGCAGTACTTC
CDR3: CASQTNRGLGEQYF

D: NA
length: 15
V: TRBV13
size: NA
J: TRBJ2-1
DNA: TGTGCCAGCAGCACCCACAGGGCCTCCTACAATGAGCAGTTCTTC
CDR3: CASSTHRASYNEQFF

D: TRBD1
length: 16
V: TRBV27
size: once
J: TRBJ2-2
DNA: TGTGCCAGCAGACCGGGACAGGGACGGGGTACCGGGGAGCTGTTTTTT
CDR3: CASRPGQGRGTGELFF

D: NA
length: 14
V: TRBV7-9
size: NA
J: TRBJ2-7
DNA: TGTGCCAGCAGCTTAGAGGGGTTCTCCTACGAGCAGTACTTC
CDR3: CASSLEGFSYEQYF

D: TRBD1
length: 19
V: TRBV11-2
size: few
J: TRBJ2-7
DNA: TGTGCCAGCAGCTTAGAGCCTTGGACAGGGGTCCTACAAACCTACGAGCAGTACTTC
CDR3: CASSLEPWTGVLQTYEQYF

D: NA
length: 12
V: TRBV7-9
size: NA
J: TRBJ1-2
DNA: TGTGCCAGCAGCTTACCGGGGCATGGCTACACCTTC
CDR3: CASSLPGHGYTF